This TCR beta chain was retrieved from a study of blood T cell repertoires in COVID-19. Sequenced by immunoSEQ multiplex PCR; TCRdb stores in-frame clones only, minus some. The sample yields around 100,000 clones, about 90% seen once. The CDR3 is 14 amino acids. Germline CDR1 reads LGHNA; CDR2 reads YSLEER. V lost 0 bases and J lost 7, with 10 bases in between. Sequencing was done on a sample of peripheral blood. The receptor's source is a human donor in a cohort sampled during active COVID-19. V usage is TRBV4-3 and J usage is TRBJ1-5; D remains unclear. CDR3 residues: CASSQDFNRQPQHF. CDR3 bases: TGCGCCAGCAGCCAAGATTTCAATCGGCAGCCCCAGCATTTT.